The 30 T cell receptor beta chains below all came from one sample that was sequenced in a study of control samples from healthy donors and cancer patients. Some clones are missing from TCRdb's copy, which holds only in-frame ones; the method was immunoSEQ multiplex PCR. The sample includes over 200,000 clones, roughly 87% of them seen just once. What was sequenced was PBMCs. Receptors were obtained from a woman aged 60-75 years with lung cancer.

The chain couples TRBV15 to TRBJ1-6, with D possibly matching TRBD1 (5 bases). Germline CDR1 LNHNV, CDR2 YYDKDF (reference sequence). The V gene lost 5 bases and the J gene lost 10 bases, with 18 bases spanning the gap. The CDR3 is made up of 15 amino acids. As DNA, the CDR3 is TGTGCCACCAGCGCACGAACCAGGGCGGGCTCACCCCTCCACTTT. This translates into CATSARTRAGSPLHF.

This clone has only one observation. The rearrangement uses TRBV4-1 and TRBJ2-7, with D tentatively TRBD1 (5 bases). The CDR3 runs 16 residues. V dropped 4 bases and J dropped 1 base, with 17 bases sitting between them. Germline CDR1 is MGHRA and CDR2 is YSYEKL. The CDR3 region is CASSPTVSLPSYEQYF. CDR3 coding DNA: TGCGCCAGCAGCCCGACAGTTTCCCTACCTTCCTACGAGCAGTACTTC.

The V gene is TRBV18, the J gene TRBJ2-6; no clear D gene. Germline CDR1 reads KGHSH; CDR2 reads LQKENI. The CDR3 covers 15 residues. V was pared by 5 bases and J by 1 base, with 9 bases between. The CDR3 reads CASSGLPSGANVLTF. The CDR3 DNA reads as TGTGCCAGCTCAGGTCTTCCTTCTGGGGCCAACGTCCTGACTTTC. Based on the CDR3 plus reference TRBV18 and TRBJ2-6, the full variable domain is NAGVMQNPRHLVRRRGQEARLRCSPMKGHSHVYWYRQLPEEGLKFMVYLQKENIIDESGMPKERFSAEFPKEGPSILRIQQVVRGDSAAYFCASSGLPSGANVLTFGAGSRLTVL.

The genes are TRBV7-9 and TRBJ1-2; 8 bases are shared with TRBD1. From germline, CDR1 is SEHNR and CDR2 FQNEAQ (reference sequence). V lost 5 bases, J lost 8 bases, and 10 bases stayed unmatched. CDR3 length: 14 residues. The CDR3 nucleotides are TGTGCCAGCAGCGCCCGACAGGGGCCATTCGGCTACACCTTC. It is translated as CASSARQGPFGYTF.

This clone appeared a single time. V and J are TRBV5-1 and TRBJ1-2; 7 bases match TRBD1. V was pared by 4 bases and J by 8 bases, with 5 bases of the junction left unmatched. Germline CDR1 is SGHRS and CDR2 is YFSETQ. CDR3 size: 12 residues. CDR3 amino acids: CASSRQGEGYTF. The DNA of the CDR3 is TGCGCCAGCAGCCGACAGGGCGAAGGCTACACCTTC.

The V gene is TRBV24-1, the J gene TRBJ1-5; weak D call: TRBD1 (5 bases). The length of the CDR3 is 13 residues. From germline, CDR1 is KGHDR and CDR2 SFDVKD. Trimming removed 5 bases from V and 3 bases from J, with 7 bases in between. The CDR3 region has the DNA TGTGCCACCAGTGGGGGGAACAATCAGCCCCAGCATTTT. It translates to CATSGGNNQPQHF.

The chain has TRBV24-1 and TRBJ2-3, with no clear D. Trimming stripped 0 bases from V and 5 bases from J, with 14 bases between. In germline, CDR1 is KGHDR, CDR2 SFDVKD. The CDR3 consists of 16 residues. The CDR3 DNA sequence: TGTGCCACCAGTGATTTGAGGGCAGGTGGGAAAGATACGCAGTATTTT. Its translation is CATSDLRAGGKDTQYF.

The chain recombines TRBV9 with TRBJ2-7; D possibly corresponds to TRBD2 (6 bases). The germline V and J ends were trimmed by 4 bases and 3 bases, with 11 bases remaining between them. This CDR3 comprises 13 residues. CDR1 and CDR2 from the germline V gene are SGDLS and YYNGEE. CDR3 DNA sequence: TGTGCCAGCAGCCCGGGACTCCACTACGAGCAGTACTTC. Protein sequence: CASSPGLHYEQYF.

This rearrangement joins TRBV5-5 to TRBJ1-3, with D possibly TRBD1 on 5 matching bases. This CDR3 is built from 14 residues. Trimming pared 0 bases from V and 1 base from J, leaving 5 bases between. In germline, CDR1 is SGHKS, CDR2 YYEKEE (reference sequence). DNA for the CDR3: TGTGCCAGCAGCTTGGCAGGGTCTGGAAACACCATATATTTT. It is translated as CASSLAGSGNTIYF.

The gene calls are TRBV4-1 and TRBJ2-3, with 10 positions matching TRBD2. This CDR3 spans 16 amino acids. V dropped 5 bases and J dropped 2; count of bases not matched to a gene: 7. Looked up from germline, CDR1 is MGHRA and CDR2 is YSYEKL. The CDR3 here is CASSGIAGGTTDTQYF. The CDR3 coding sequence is TGCGCCAGCAGCGGCATAGCGGGGGGAACCACAGATACGCAGTATTTT.

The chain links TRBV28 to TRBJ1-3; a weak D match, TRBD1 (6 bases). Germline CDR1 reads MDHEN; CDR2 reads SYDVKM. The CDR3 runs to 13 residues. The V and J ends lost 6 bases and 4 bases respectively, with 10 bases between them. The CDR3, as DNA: TGTGCCAGCAGGCTGACAGGAGGAAACACCATATATTTT. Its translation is CASRLTGGNTIYF.

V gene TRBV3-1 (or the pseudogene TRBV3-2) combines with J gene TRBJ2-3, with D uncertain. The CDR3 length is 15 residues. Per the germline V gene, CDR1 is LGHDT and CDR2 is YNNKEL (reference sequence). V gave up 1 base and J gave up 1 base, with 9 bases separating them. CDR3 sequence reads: CASSQGQSGTDTQYF. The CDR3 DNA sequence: TGTGCCAGCAGCCAAGGGCAGTCGGGCACAGATACGCAGTATTTT.

The CDR3: CATSSLLRGNTEAFF. The CDR3 DNA sequence: TGTGCCACCAGCAGCTTGCTCAGGGGGAACACTGAAGCTTTCTTT. The chain has TRBV15 and TRBJ1-1; TRBD1 is a possible D gene (6 bases). The CDR3 length is 15 residues. V shed 3 bases and J shed 1 base, with 12 bases lying between them. The germline CDR1 and CDR2 sequences are LNHNV and YYDKDF (reference sequence).

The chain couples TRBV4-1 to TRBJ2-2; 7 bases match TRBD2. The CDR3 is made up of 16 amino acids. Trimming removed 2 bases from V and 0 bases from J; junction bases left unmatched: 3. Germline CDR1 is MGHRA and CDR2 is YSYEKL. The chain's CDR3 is CASSQSGDANTGELFF. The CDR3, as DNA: TGCGCCAGCAGCCAAAGCGGGGACGCGAACACCGGGGAGCTGTTTTTT.

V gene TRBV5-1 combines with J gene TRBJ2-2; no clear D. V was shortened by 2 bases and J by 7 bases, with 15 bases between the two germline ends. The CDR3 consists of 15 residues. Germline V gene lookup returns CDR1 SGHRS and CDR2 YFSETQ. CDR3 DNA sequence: TGCGCCAGCAGCTTTCAACCAGGATGGGACGGGGAGCTGTTTTTT. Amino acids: CASSFQPGWDGELFF.

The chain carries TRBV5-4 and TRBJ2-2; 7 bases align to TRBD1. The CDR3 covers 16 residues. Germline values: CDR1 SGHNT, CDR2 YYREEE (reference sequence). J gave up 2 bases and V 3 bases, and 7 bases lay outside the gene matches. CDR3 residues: CASSSTGQLNTGELFF. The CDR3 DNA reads TGTGCCAGCAGCTCCACGGGACAGCTAAACACCGGGGAGCTGTTTTTT.

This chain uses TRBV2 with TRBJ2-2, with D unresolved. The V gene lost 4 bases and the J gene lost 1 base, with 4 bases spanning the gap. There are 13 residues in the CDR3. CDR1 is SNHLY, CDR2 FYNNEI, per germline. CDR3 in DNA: TGTGCCAGCAGTGTTTTGAACACCGGGGAGCTGTTTTTT. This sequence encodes CASSVLNTGELFF.

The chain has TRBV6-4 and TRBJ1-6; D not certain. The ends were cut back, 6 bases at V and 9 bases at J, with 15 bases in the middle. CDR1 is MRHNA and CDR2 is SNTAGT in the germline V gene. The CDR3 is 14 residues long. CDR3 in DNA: TGTGCCAGCAGCCCACAAGCGAGGAGTTCACCCCTCCACTTT. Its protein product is CASSPQARSSPLHF.

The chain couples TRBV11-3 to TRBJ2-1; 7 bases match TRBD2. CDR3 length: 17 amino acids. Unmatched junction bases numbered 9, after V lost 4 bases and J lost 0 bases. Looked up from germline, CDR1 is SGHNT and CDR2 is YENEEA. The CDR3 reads CASSWGGAEGSYNEQFF. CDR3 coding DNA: TGTGCCAGCAGCTGGGGAGGGGCGGAGGGCTCCTACAATGAGCAGTTCTTC.

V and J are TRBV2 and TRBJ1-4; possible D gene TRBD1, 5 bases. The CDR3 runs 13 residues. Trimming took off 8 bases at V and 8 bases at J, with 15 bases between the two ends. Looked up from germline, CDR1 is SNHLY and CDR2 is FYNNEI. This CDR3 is CASARGSGEKLFF. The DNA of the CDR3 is TGTGCCAGCGCGAGGGGTAGTGGCGAAAAACTGTTTTTT.

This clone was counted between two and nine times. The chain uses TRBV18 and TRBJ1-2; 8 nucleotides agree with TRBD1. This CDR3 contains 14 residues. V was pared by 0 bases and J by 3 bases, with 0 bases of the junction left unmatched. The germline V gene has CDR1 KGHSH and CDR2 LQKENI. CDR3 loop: CASSPPTGDYGYTF. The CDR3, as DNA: TGTGCCAGCTCACCACCGACAGGGGACTATGGCTACACCTTC.

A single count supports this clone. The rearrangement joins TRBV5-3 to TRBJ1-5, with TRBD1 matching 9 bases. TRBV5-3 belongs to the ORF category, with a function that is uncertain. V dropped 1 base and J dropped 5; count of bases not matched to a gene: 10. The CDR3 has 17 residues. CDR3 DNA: TGTGCCAGAAGCTTGTTAGGAATGACAGGGGGGGATCAGCCCCAGCATTTT. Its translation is CARSLLGMTGGDQPQHF.

CDR3 DNA sequence: TGTGCCAGTAGTCCCGAGGGGAAGGAAGGTCTGTTTTTT. It translates to CASSPEGKEGLFF. The genes are TRBV19 and TRBJ1-4; tentative D call: TRBD1 (5 bases). Germline CDR1 is LNHDA and CDR2 is SQIVND (reference sequence). The CDR3 runs 13 residues. V lost 5 bases to trimming and J lost 14 bases, with 18 bases between them.

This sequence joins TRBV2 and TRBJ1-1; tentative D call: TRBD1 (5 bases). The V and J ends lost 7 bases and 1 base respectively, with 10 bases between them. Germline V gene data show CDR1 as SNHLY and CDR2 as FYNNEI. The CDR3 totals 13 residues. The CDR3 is CASKTETNTEAFF. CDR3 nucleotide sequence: TGTGCCAGCAAGACAGAAACGAACACTGAAGCTTTCTTT.

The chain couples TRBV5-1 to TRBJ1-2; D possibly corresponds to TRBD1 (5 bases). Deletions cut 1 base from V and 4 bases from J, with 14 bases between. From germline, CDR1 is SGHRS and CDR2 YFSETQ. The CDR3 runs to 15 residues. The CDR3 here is CASSLPGGGSYGYTF. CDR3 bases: TGCGCCAGCAGCTTGCCCGGGGGAGGCAGCTATGGCTACACCTTC.

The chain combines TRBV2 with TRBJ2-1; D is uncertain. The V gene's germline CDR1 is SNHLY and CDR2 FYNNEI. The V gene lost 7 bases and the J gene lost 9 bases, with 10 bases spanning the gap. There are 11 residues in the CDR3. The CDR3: CASTNDFEQFF. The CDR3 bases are TGTGCCAGCACCAACGACTTTGAGCAGTTCTTC.

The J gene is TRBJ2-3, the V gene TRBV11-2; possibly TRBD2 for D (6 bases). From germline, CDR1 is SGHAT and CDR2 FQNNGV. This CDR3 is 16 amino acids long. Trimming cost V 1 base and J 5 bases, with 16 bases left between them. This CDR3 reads CASSLAGSGREDTQYF. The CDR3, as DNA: TGTGCCAGCAGCTTAGCGGGCAGCGGGCGGGAAGATACGCAGTATTTT.

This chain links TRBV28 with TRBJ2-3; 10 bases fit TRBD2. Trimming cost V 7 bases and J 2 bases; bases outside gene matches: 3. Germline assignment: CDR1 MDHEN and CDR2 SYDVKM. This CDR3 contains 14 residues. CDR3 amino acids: CASIGLAATDTQYF. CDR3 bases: TGTGCCAGCATTGGACTAGCGGCCACAGATACGCAGTATTTT. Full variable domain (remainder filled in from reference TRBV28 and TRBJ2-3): DVKVTQSSRYLVKRTGEKVFLECVQDMDHENMFWYRQDPGLGLRLIYFSYDVKMKEKGDIPEGYSVSREKKERFSLILESASTNQTSMYLCASIGLAATDTQYFGPGTRLTVL.

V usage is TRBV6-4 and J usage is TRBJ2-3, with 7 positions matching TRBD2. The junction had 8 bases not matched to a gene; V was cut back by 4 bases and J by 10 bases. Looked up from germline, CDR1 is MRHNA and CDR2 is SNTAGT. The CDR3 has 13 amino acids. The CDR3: CASSVTLREAQYF. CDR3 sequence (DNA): TGTGCCAGCAGTGTCACCCTCCGGGAGGCGCAGTATTTT.

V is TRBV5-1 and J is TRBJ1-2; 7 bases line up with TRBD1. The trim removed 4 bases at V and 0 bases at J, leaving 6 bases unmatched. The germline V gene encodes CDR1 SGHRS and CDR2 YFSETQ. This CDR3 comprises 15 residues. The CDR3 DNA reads TGCGCCAGCAGCCCAGGGACAGCTACTAACTATGGCTACACCTTC. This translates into CASSPGTATNYGYTF.